The 21 T cell receptor beta chains reported below all come from one sample, sequenced in a study of cytomegalovirus exposure and HLA in healthy donors. A multiplex PCR was run with 60 Vbeta primers and 13 Jbeta primers. Here immunoSEQ multiplex PCR was the method, and the copy in TCRdb shows in-frame clones only, minus some. The sample consists of some 160,000 clones, 70% to 85% of them appearing once. The sequencing input was PBMCs. The receptors here all came from a man aged 45-65 years in good health and CMV-seropositive.

The CDR3 sequence: CASSPGGGTEAFF. The CDR3 region has the DNA TGTGCCAGCAGCCCAGGGGGCGGCACTGAAGCTTTCTTT. The genes are TRBV2 and TRBJ1-1, with TRBD1 matching 8 bases. The CDR3 is 13 amino acids. Germline assignment: CDR1 SNHLY and CDR2 FYNNEI. J lost 4 bases, V lost 6 bases, and 4 bases had no gene match.

This rearrangement joins TRBV7-7 to TRBJ2-1; 9 nucleotides match TRBD1. The CDR3 extends over 15 amino acids. CDR1 SSHAT and CDR2 FNYEAQ come from the germline V gene (reference sequence). Losses at the gene ends were 2 bases for V and 3 bases for J; bases not matched to a gene: 2. The CDR3 is CASSLPDRGYNEQFF. CDR3 in DNA: TGTGCCAGCAGCTTACCGGACAGGGGCTACAATGAGCAGTTCTTC.

This rearrangement joins TRBV5-1 to TRBJ1-2; 8 bases are a match to TRBD1. CDR1 SGHRS and CDR2 YFSETQ come from the germline V gene. J gave up 2 bases and V 4 bases, and 4 bases lay outside the gene matches. The CDR3 sequence is 14 residues long. This CDR3 is CASSLNRGNYGYTF. Here the CDR3 DNA reads TGCGCCAGCAGCCTCAACAGGGGGAACTATGGCTACACCTTC.

The J gene is TRBJ1-2, the V gene TRBV4-3; TRBD1 matches 7 bases. This CDR3 comprises 15 residues. The germline gives CDR1 LGHNA, CDR2 YSLEER. V was pared by 1 base and J by 8 bases, with 10 bases of the junction left unmatched. CDR3 sequence: CASSQAYRDSEGYTF. CDR3 nucleotide sequence: TGCGCCAGCAGCCAAGCTTACCGGGACAGCGAAGGCTACACCTTC.

The chain couples TRBV5-8 to TRBJ1-5, with TRBD1 as a possible D gene (5 bases). This CDR3 spans 13 amino acids. Germline CDR1 and CDR2: SGHTS and YDEGEE. The V gene lost 3 bases and the J gene lost 6 bases, with 10 bases spanning the gap. The CDR3 region is CASSSGDGQPQHF. CDR3 DNA sequence: TGTGCCAGCAGCTCGGGGGACGGTCAGCCCCAGCATTTT.

This clone was observed a handful of times. The rearrangement uses TRBV5-4 and TRBJ2-3, with D perhaps matching TRBD2 (6 bases). Germline-derived CDR1 and CDR2 are SGHNT and YYREEE (reference sequence). Trimming took 0 bases from V and 2 from J, leaving 16 bases between them. CDR3 length equals 17 residues. CDR3 amino acids: CASSLGGLGGVTDTQYF. CDR3 in DNA: TGTGCCAGCAGCTTGGGTGGTTTGGGCGGGGTCACAGATACGCAGTATTTT.

The chain carries TRBV7-8 and TRBJ1-2; weak D call: TRBD1 (6 bases). V lost 5 bases and J 2 bases, leaving 15 bases between the germline ends. Germline assignment: CDR1 SGHVS and CDR2 FQNEAQ. This CDR3 is 15 amino acids long. In DNA form, the CDR3 reads TGTGCCAGCAGCGCTTACAGGGTGCCCAACTATGGCTACACCTTC. Translated: CASSAYRVPNYGYTF.

The genes are TRBV11-1 and TRBJ1-2; no clear D gene. The CDR3 sequence is 13 residues long. V was shortened by 0 bases and J by 8 bases, with 10 bases between the two germline ends. Germline CDR1 and CDR2: SGHAT and FQDESV (reference sequence). CDR3 region: CASSLASSGGYTF. As DNA, the CDR3 is TGTGCCAGCAGCTTAGCGTCTTCGGGAGGCTACACCTTC. The full variable domain, rest sourced from reference TRBV11-1 and TRBJ1-2, is EAEVAQSPRYKITEKSQAVAFWCDPISGHATLYWYRQILGQGPELLVQFQDESVVDDSQLPKDRFSAERLKGVDSTLKIQPAELGDSAMYLCASSLASSGGYTFGSGTRLTVV.

This clone was counted a few times. This chain joins TRBV5-1 and TRBJ2-3, with D perhaps matching TRBD2 (6 bases). The CDR3 sequence is 14 residues long. From germline, CDR1 is SGHRS and CDR2 YFSETQ. With 5 bases removed from V and 4 bases from J, the gap between germline ends came to 14 bases. CDR3 bases: TGCGCCAGCAGTCCCCAAACTAGCTCAGATACGCAGTATTTT. Protein sequence: CASSPQTSSDTQYF. The full variable domain, completed using reference TRBV5-1 and TRBJ2-3, is KAGVTQTPRYLIKTRGQQVTLSCSPISGHRSVSWYQQTPGQGLQFLFEYFSETQRNKGNFPGRFSGRQFSNSRSEMNVSTLELGDSALYLCASSPQTSSDTQYFGPGTRLTVL.

As to this clone: Distinct nucleotide sequences in the sample also encode this CDR3. The chain uses TRBV5-1 and TRBJ1-1; tentatively, D is TRBD1 (6 bases). The ends were cut back, 6 bases at V and 6 bases at J, with 18 bases in the middle. Germline CDR1 is SGHRS and CDR2 is YFSETQ. The CDR3 extends over 14 amino acids. CDR3 sequence: CASKLPGQQSEAFF. The CDR3 DNA is TGCGCCAGCAAATTGCCGGGACAACAATCTGAAGCTTTCTTT.

The gene calls are TRBV5-1 and TRBJ2-7; TRBD1 agrees at 7 bases. The germline gives CDR1 SGHRS, CDR2 YFSETQ. After removal of 0 bases from V and 0 bases from J, the junction contained 6 bases not matched to a gene. The CDR3 contains 16 residues. The chain's CDR3 is CASSLAGDRASYEQYF. The CDR3 DNA follows: TGCGCCAGCAGCTTGGCAGGAGACAGGGCCTCCTACGAGCAGTACTTC.

The rearrangement links TRBV7-6 to TRBJ2-1, with 7 bases identical to TRBD2. The germline gives CDR1 SGHVS, CDR2 FNYEAQ. The trim removed 2 bases at V and 0 bases at J, leaving 4 bases unmatched. The CDR3 extends over 16 amino acids. The CDR3 DNA reads as TGTGCCAGCAGCTTATCCGGGGGGAGCTCCTACAATGAGCAGTTCTTC. As protein: CASSLSGGSSYNEQFF.

This chain links TRBV25-1 with TRBJ1-2; 8 nucleotides line up with TRBD1. CDR1 MGHDK and CDR2 SYGVNS come from the germline V gene. The trim removed 8 bases at V and 5 bases at J, leaving 13 bases unmatched. The CDR3 is 15 amino acids. In nucleotides, the CDR3 is TGTGCCAGCTTTGAGAGGACAGGGCGGGGATATGGCTACACCTTC. Translation gives CASFERTGRGYGYTF.

The rearrangement joins TRBV5-5 to TRBJ2-1; maybe TRBD2 (7 bases). From germline, CDR1 is SGHKS and CDR2 YYEKEE (reference sequence). V lost 3 bases to trimming and J lost 6 bases, with 13 bases between them. The CDR3 totals 14 residues. The CDR3 DNA sequence: TGTGCCAGCAGCTCCCCCGGGGGGCCCAATGAGCAGTTCTTC. Encoded protein: CASSSPGGPNEQFF.

To note about this clone: The same CDR3 is also encoded by other DNA sequences in this sample. The chain joins TRBV5-1 to TRBJ2-3; possibly TRBD2 for D (5 bases). Germline V CDR1 and CDR2: SGHRS, YFSETQ. V shed 0 bases and J shed 4 bases, with 9 bases lying between them. This CDR3 spans 14 amino acids. This CDR3 is CASSLAGSSDTQYF. The CDR3 bases are TGCGCCAGCAGCTTGGCGGGGAGCTCAGATACGCAGTATTTT.

The V gene is TRBV9, the J gene TRBJ1-1; D is undetermined. Germline values: CDR1 SGDLS, CDR2 YYNGEE. The CDR3 sequence is 12 residues long. Deletions cut 5 bases from V and 0 bases from J, with 5 bases between. This chain's CDR3 is CASRALNTEAFF. CDR3 nucleotide sequence: TGTGCCAGCAGGGCTTTGAACACTGAAGCTTTCTTT.

The gene calls are TRBV28 and TRBJ1-6; D remains unclear. In germline, CDR1 is MDHEN, CDR2 SYDVKM. The ends were cut back, 3 bases at V and 10 bases at J, with 19 bases in the middle. This CDR3 spans 16 amino acids. The CDR3 sequence is CASSLPRYRGPSPLHF. As DNA, the CDR3 is TGTGCCAGCAGTTTGCCCCGGTATCGAGGGCCGTCACCCCTCCACTTT.

CDR3 sequence: CASSHMTGGGGSNQPQHF. The DNA for the CDR3 is TGCGCCAGCAGCCATATGACAGGGGGCGGGGGGAGCAATCAGCCCCAGCATTTT. V and J are TRBV4-1 and TRBJ1-5, with 10 bases lining up with TRBD1. CDR1 is MGHRA, CDR2 YSYEKL, per germline. The CDR3 is made up of 18 amino acids. V trimming: 3 bases; J trimming: 1 base; junction bases outside the gene matches: 9.

The CDR3 DNA sequence: TGCGCCAGCAGCTTGCCCGGACAGGGAGGGACCCAGTACTTC. Translation: CASSLPGQGGTQYF. The chain joins TRBV5-1 to TRBJ2-5; 8 nucleotides align to TRBD1. Unmatched junction bases numbered 6, after V lost 1 base and J lost 7 bases. This CDR3 has 14 amino acids. The germline CDR1 and CDR2 sequences are SGHRS and YFSETQ. The full variable domain, completed using reference TRBV5-1 and TRBJ2-5, is KAGVTQTPRYLIKTRGQQVTLSCSPISGHRSVSWYQQTPGQGLQFLFEYFSETQRNKGNFPGRFSGRQFSNSRSEMNVSTLELGDSALYLCASSLPGQGGTQYFGPGTRLLVL.

The gene calls are TRBV28 and TRBJ2-7; a weak D match, TRBD1 (6 bases). The CDR3 extends over 15 amino acids. Trimming stripped 7 bases from V and 5 bases from J, with 21 bases between. Germline V gene lookup returns CDR1 MDHEN and CDR2 SYDVKM. Here the CDR3 reads CASTELLTGPHEQYF. Written as DNA, the CDR3 is TGTGCCAGCACCGAATTATTAACAGGGCCCCACGAGCAGTACTTC.

The chain is built from TRBV7-2 and TRBJ1-2; D unclear. Germline assignment: CDR1 SGHTA and CDR2 FQGNSA. V lost 1 base and J lost 5, with 11 bases in between. This CDR3 spans 14 amino acids. This chain's CDR3 is CASSLELVTYGYTF. CDR3 nucleotides: TGTGCCAGCAGCTTAGAGCTAGTAACTTATGGCTACACCTTC.